The 15 T cell receptor beta chains reported below all come from one sample, sequenced in a study of blood T cell repertoires in COVID-19 (TCRdb year 2020). Library method: the immunoSEQ multiplex PCR assay. Here the immuneACCESS table is served through TCRdb, limited to in-frame sequences with V and J called. Missing clones are a known gap in these copies; in checked studies unresolved V genes cover under half, and the rest lacks a known reason. The sample table shows over 150,000 clones, and approximately 91% are seen once. About 5.3% of the sample is held by the ten biggest clonotypes. The sample comprised peripheral blood. These receptors all stem from a man aged 18 to 29 with COVID-19, enrolled during active disease.

This chain links TRBV5-1 with TRBJ2-1; D remains unclear. Germline CDR1 reads SGHRS; CDR2 reads YFSETQ. Trimming shortened V by 4 bases and J by 10 bases, and 12 bases separated the two germline ends. This CDR3 contains 12 residues. The DNA of the CDR3 is TGCGCCAGCAGCGGCACGGCAGGCGAGCAGTTCTTC. This codes for CASSGTAGEQFF.

This chain uses TRBV5-1 with TRBJ2-3, with 10 bases fitting TRBD2. V was clipped by 4 bases and J by 2 bases; unmatched bases: 4. The V gene's germline CDR1 is SGHRS and CDR2 YFSETQ. The CDR3 spans 15 residues. The chain's CDR3 is CASSPLAGHTDTQYF. For the CDR3, the DNA is TGCGCCAGCAGCCCACTAGCGGGGCACACAGATACGCAGTATTTT.

The rearrangement links TRBV30 to TRBJ2-1; TRBD1 agrees at 10 bases. The length of the CDR3 is 13 residues. Trimming took 7 bases from V and 6 from J; bases not matched to a gene: 6. In germline, CDR1 is GTSNPN, CDR2 SVGIG (reference sequence). The CDR3 coding sequence is TGTGCCTCTCGACAGGGGGCCCGCAATGAGCAGTTCTTC. It specifies CASRQGARNEQFF.

The chain employs TRBV7-9 and TRBJ1-5; D may be TRBD1 (6 bases). Germline CDR1 is SEHNR and CDR2 is FQNEAQ (reference sequence). This CDR3 contains 16 residues. V was shortened by 5 bases and J by 2 bases, with 16 bases between the two germline ends. CDR3 protein: CASSPSGGAGNQPQHF. CDR3 DNA sequence: TGTGCCAGCAGCCCAAGTGGGGGGGCAGGCAATCAGCCCCAGCATTTT. The variable domain in full, completed from reference TRBV7-9 and TRBJ1-5, reads DTGVSQNPRHKITKRGQNVTFRCDPISEHNRLYWYRQTLGQGPEFLTYFQNEAQLEKSRLLSDRFSAERPKGSFSTLEIQRTEQGDSAMYLCASSPSGGAGNQPQHFGDGTRLSIL.

This clone has just one count. This chain connects TRBV27 to TRBJ2-7; 7 nucleotides match TRBD2. Germline CDR1 reads MNHEY; CDR2 reads SMNVEV (reference sequence). The CDR3 loop spans 14 amino acids. Trimming took 6 bases from V and 0 from J; bases not matched to a gene: 5. CDR3 DNA: TGTGCCAGCAGCCCACTAGCGAACTCCTACGAGCAGTACTTC. It encodes CASSPLANSYEQYF.

The genes are TRBV28 and TRBJ2-7, with D possibly matching TRBD2 (5 bases). The CDR3 spans 15 residues. Germline V CDR1 and CDR2: MDHEN, SYDVKM. Trimming cost V 5 bases and J 0 bases, with 14 bases left between them. The CDR3 sequence is CASSRADRGSYEQYF. The CDR3 DNA is TGTGCCAGCAGTAGGGCTGATCGGGGCTCCTACGAGCAGTACTTC.

The chain links TRBV6-2 or TRBV6-3 to TRBJ1-5; tentative D call: TRBD1 (6 bases). The CDR3 is 14 residues long. The ends were cut back, 0 bases at V and 7 bases at J, with 10 bases in the middle. Germline assignment: CDR1 MNHEY and CDR2 SVGEGT. CDR3 in amino acids: CASSYSTGIQPQHF. The CDR3 DNA reads as TGTGCCAGCAGTTACTCGACAGGAATACAGCCCCAGCATTTT.

The V and J genes are TRBV28 and TRBJ2-5; D call uncertain. With 3 bases removed from V and 1 base from J, the gap between germline ends came to 15 bases. This CDR3 is built from 16 residues. Germline lookup yields CDR1 MDHEN and CDR2 SYDVKM. CDR3 DNA: TGTGCCAGCAGTTTTTTCTCCCTCCGCGGCCAAGAGACCCAGTACTTC. Translation gives CASSFFSLRGQETQYF.

The V gene is TRBV30, the J gene TRBJ1-2; 7 nucleotides line up with TRBD1. The CDR3 runs to 14 residues. V lost 2 bases, J lost 13 bases, and 16 bases stayed unmatched. In germline, CDR1 is GTSNPN, CDR2 SVGIG (reference sequence). The CDR3 here is CAWSPIGTAKGSTF. In DNA, the CDR3 is TGTGCCTGGAGTCCTATCGGGACAGCCAAGGGTTCCACCTTC.

This chain connects TRBV2 to TRBJ2-1; a possible D gene is TRBD1 (6 bases). Germline V gene sequence: CDR1 SNHLY, CDR2 FYNNEI. This CDR3 is 15 amino acids long. Trimming cost V 3 bases and J 4 bases, with 13 bases left between them. DNA of the CDR3: TGTGCCAGCAGTGAGGGGGCAGGGGTTTACAATGAGCAGTTCTTC. Translating gives CASSEGAGVYNEQFF.

With respect to this clone: One end of the junction fails to match germline, which may point to a read error. This chain connects TRBV7-9 to TRBJ1-2; D remains unclear. The germline V gene encodes CDR1 SEHNR and CDR2 FQNEAQ (reference sequence). The CDR3 totals 14 residues. CDR3 sequence (DNA): TGTGCCAGCAGCTTAGGGCTGCCTAACTATGGCGACACCTTC. This encodes CASSLGLPNYGDTF. The whole variable domain, filled in from reference TRBV7-9 and TRBJ1-2, reads DTGVSQNPRHKITKRGQNVTFRCDPISEHNRLYWYRQTLGQGPEFLTYFQNEAQLEKSRLLSDRFSAERPKGSFSTLEIQRTEQGDSAMYLCASSLGLPNYGDTFGSGTRLTVV.

The CDR3 region is CASTTGMETQYF. For the CDR3, the DNA is TGTGCCAGCACCACAGGGATGGAGACCCAGTACTTC. The rearrangement uses TRBV27 and TRBJ2-5, with a tentative D call TRBD1 (6 bases). V was clipped by 7 bases and J by 5 bases, with 11 bases between them. The length of the CDR3 is 12 residues. The germline CDR1 and CDR2 sequences are MNHEY and SMNVEV (reference sequence).

V is TRBV28 and J is TRBJ1-1, with TRBD1 identical over 10 bases. The CDR3 is made up of 17 amino acids. The junction had 7 bases not matched to a gene; V was cut back by 3 bases and J by 0 bases. Germline CDR1 is MDHEN and CDR2 is SYDVKM. The CDR3 coding sequence is TGTGCCAGCAGTTTGCCGGGACAGGGGCCGGTGAACACTGAAGCTTTCTTT. This sequence encodes CASSLPGQGPVNTEAFF.

By share, this clone ranks as medium-sized. The DNA of the CDR3 is TGCGCCAGCAGCCAAGATATCGCTAGCGGGGACTACGAGCAGTACTTC. It codes for CASSQDIASGDYEQYF. The V call is TRBV4-3, the J call TRBJ2-7; the match to TRBD2 covers 9 bases. The germline V gene encodes CDR1 LGHNA and CDR2 YSLEER. V lost 0 bases to trimming and J lost 3 bases; unmatched junction nucleotides: 6. The CDR3 is 16 residues long.

The gene calls are TRBV7-3 and TRBJ2-2, with 7 bases fitting TRBD1. The CDR3 has 15 residues. Germline assignment: CDR1 SGHTA and CDR2 FQGTGA. V was pared by 1 base and J by 7 bases, with 6 bases of the junction left unmatched. CDR3 sequence (DNA): TGTGCCAGCAGCTTAAGGGCAGGGGGTATCGGGGAGCTGTTTTTT. As protein: CASSLRAGGIGELFF.